Presented here are 7 T cell receptor beta chains from one specimen sequenced in a study of cytomegalovirus exposure and HLA in healthy donors. Clones were read by immunoSEQ multiplex PCR, and TCRdb kept only the in-frame ones, dropping some. Of over 100,000 clones listed, around nine tenths are singletons. Sequencing was performed on PBMCs. These receptors came from a woman under 30 in good health and CMV-seropositive.

The chain uses TRBV5-1 and TRBJ2-3, with D possibly matching TRBD2 (6 bases). The CDR3 spans 16 residues. V was pared by 3 bases and J by 0 bases, with 14 bases between. Germline assignment: CDR1 SGHRS and CDR2 YFSETQ. The DNA of the CDR3 is TGCGCCAGCAGCTACTTTAGCGGCTCTAGCACAGATACGCAGTATTTT. Its translation: CASSYFSGSSTDTQYF.

The CDR3 loop is CASSLEAVLNTGELFF. The CDR3 DNA follows: TGTGCCAGCAGCTTAGAAGCGGTTCTGAACACCGGGGAGCTGTTTTTT. V and J are TRBV7-9 and TRBJ2-2; TRBD2 might be the D (5 bases). Germline assignment: CDR1 SEHNR and CDR2 FQNEAQ (reference sequence). This CDR3 comprises 16 residues. Trimming removed 1 base at V and 1 base at J, with 10 bases between.

The CDR3 DNA is TGTGCCAGCAGCTTCGGACGGATGGGGGGACCCTACAATGAGCAGTTCTTC. It codes for CASSFGRMGGPYNEQFF. V usage is TRBV7-3 and J usage is TRBJ2-1; D is perhaps TRBD2 (6 bases). Trimming shortened V by 3 bases and J by 2 bases, and 17 bases separated the two germline ends. CDR1 and CDR2 (germline): SGHTA, FQGTGA. This CDR3 has 17 amino acids. Supplemented by reference TRBV7-3 and TRBJ2-1, the full variable domain reads GAGVSQTPSNKVTEKGKYVELRCDPISGHTALYWYRQSLGQGPEFLIYFQGTGAADDSGLPNDRFFAVRPEGSVSTLKIQRTERGDSAVYLCASSFGRMGGPYNEQFFGPGTRLTVL.

The CDR3 is CASSRDRISNQPQHF. CDR3 bases: TGTGCCAGCAGTCGCGACAGGATAAGCAATCAGCCCCAGCATTTT. The V call is TRBV6-5, the J call TRBJ1-5; D possibly corresponds to TRBD1 (6 bases). This CDR3 comprises 15 residues. Per germline, CDR1 MNHEY and CDR2 SVGAGI. Trimming removed 5 bases at V and 1 base at J, with 12 bases between.

This sequence joins TRBV5-1 and TRBJ2-3, with 9 bases that match TRBD2. With 0 bases clipped from V and 0 bases from J, the junction kept 5 bases outside the gene matches. The V gene's germline CDR1 is SGHRS and CDR2 YFSETQ. The CDR3 runs 17 residues. The CDR3 reads CASSLDSGGLSTDTQYF. CDR3 DNA sequence: TGCGCCAGCAGCTTGGATAGCGGGGGTCTTAGCACAGATACGCAGTATTTT.

The genes are TRBV30 and TRBJ2-1; no reliable D call. CDR1 and CDR2 (germline): GTSNPN, SVGIG (reference sequence). This CDR3 region has 12 residues. The V and J ends lost 1 base and 4 bases respectively, with 5 bases between them. The CDR3 coding sequence is TGTGCCTGGAGTGCAAAATACAATGAGCAGTTCTTC. Residues: CAWSAKYNEQFF.

CDR3 sequence reads: CASSTQSSTDTQYF. CDR3 coding DNA: TGTGCCAGTAGTACCCAGTCTAGCACAGATACGCAGTATTTT. The rearrangement uses TRBV19 and TRBJ2-3; D is undetermined. The germline V gene encodes CDR1 LNHDA and CDR2 SQIVND (reference sequence). Trimming left V 4 bases short and J 0 bases short, with 8 bases between. The CDR3 has 14 residues.